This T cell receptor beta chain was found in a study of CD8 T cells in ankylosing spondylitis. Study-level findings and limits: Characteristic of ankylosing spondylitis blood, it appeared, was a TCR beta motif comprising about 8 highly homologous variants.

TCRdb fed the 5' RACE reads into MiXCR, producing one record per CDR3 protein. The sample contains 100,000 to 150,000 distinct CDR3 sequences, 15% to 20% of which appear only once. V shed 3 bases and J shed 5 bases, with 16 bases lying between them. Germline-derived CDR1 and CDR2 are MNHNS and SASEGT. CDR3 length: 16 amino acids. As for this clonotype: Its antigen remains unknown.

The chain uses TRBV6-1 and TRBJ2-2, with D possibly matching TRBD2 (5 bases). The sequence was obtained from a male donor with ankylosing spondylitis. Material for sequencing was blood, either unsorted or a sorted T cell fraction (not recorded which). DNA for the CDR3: TGTGCCAGCAGTGAGTCGCTTCTACGGGGAACCGGGGAGCTGTTTTTT. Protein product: CASSESLLRGTGELFF.